The source of this T cell receptor (beta chain) is a study of T cell repertoires in ileal Crohn's disease. About 500 nanograms of biopsy DNA per sample underwent TCRB immunosequencing. Sequenced by immunoSEQ multiplex PCR; TCRdb stores in-frame clones only, minus some. This sample has 3,500 to 4,500 clones, with 85% found just once. Of note for this clone: The antigen remains unidentified.

General study findings and limits: Every patient over 26.8% clonality showed endoscopic recurrence. Postoperative endoscopy occurred within one year, median about 7 months.

Time point of the sample: neoterminal ileum biopsy at postoperative endoscopy, about 6 months after surgery. Adults with ileal or ileocolonic Crohn's disease and an indication for resection were eligible. CDR3 length: 14 residues. J was trimmed by 8 bases and V by 3 bases; bases with no gene match: 8. Germline lookup yields CDR1 SEHNR and CDR2 FQNEAQ (reference sequence). The sequence was collected from an adult with Crohn's disease. Material for sequencing was ileal tissue. This sequence joins TRBV7-9 and TRBJ1-2; 8 bases agree with TRBD1. DNA for the CDR3: TGTGCCAGCAGCTTGCCCCAGGACAGGGAAGGCTACACCTTC. Protein sequence: CASSLPQDREGYTF.